This passage covers 14 T cell receptor beta chains from one sample sequenced in a study of blood T cell repertoires in COVID-19. This table comes from immunoSEQ multiplex PCR, and its TCRdb copy is limited to in-frame clones, with some not included. The repertoire holds over 200,000 clones, with 88% as singletons. Sequenced sample: peripheral blood. The receptors stem from a woman in her sixties with acute or convalescent COVID-19.

The CDR3 spells CASSPQTSGNTIYF. The CDR3 DNA reads TGTGCCAGCAGTCCGCAGACTAGTGGAAACACCATATATTTT. This chain connects TRBV7-6 to TRBJ1-3, with unresolved D. Germline values: CDR1 SGHVS, CDR2 FNYEAQ. CDR3 size: 14 residues. Trimming cost V 6 bases and J 3 bases, with 12 bases left between them.

The chain uses TRBV19 and TRBJ1-4; TRBD1 agrees at 7 bases. J lost 8 bases, V lost 0 bases, and 18 bases had no gene match. Germline CDR1 reads LNHDA; CDR2 reads SQIVND (reference sequence). CDR3 size: 19 residues. Written as DNA, the CDR3 is TGTGCCAGTAGTATAGATCTTAACAGGGGAAGAAGGATAAGGGAAAAACTGTTTTTT. Translating gives CASSIDLNRGRRIREKLFF.

The chain has TRBV4-1 and TRBJ1-5; a weak D match, TRBD1 (5 bases). Germline values: CDR1 MGHRA, CDR2 YSYEKL. The CDR3 runs to 15 residues. The V end was cut by 0 bases, the J end by 4 bases, with 10 bases between. The CDR3 region is CASSQDNRRNQPQHF. DNA of the CDR3: TGCGCCAGCAGCCAAGACAACAGGCGGAATCAGCCCCAGCATTTT.

The chain carries TRBV5-4 and TRBJ1-1, with 8 bases identical to TRBD1. Trimming took 3 bases from V and 7 from J; bases not matched to a gene: 14. The CDR3 totals 16 residues. The germline V gene encodes CDR1 SGHNT and CDR2 YYREEE (reference sequence). CDR3 loop: CASSSPLDRGVGEAFF. CDR3 nucleotides: TGTGCCAGCAGCTCCCCCCTCGACAGGGGAGTCGGTGAAGCTTTCTTT.

The J gene is TRBJ2-5, the V gene TRBV25-1; the D is unclear. V gave up 4 bases and J gave up 0 bases, with 9 bases separating them. Germline V CDR1 and CDR2: MGHDK, SYGVNS. CDR3 length: 14 amino acids. For the CDR3, the DNA is TGTGCCAGCAGTGTACCGAGTTACCAAGAGACCCAGTACTTC. This gives the protein CASSVPSYQETQYF.

V is TRBV5-5 and J is TRBJ1-1; TRBD1 matches 8 bases. Germline lookup yields CDR1 SGHKS and CDR2 YYEKEE (reference sequence). This CDR3 region has 15 residues. With V trimmed by 0 bases and J by 1 base, 2 bases remained unmatched. CDR3 DNA: TGTGCCAGCAGCTTGGTTGGGACAGGGAACACTGAAGCTTTCTTT. Residues: CASSLVGTGNTEAFF. The full variable domain, its missing parts supplied by reference TRBV5-5 and TRBJ1-1, is DAGVTQSPTHLIKTRGQQVTLRCSPISGHKSVSWYQQVLGQGPQFIFQYYEKEERGRGNFPDRFSARQFPNYSSELNVNALLLGDSALYLCASSLVGTGNTEAFFGQGTRLTVV.

This CDR3 reads CASRYTGEVEAFF. In DNA, the CDR3 is TGTGCCAGCAGATATACAGGGGAGGTTGAAGCTTTCTTT. The chain joins TRBV14 to TRBJ1-1; 7 bases fit TRBD1. Germline V gene sequence: CDR1 SGHDN, CDR2 FVKESK. This CDR3 is 13 amino acids long. V lost 6 bases and J lost 7; bases outside the gene matches: 8.

This chain links TRBV6-6 with TRBJ2-1, with 10 bases matching TRBD2. The CDR3 has 14 residues. V gave up 0 bases and J gave up 10 bases; unmatched junction bases: 3. The germline gives CDR1 MNHNY, CDR2 SVGAGI (reference sequence). CDR3 loop: CASSYSAGGPEQFF. Written as DNA, the CDR3 is TGTGCCAGCAGTTACTCAGCGGGAGGGCCCGAGCAGTTCTTC.

V gene TRBV7-3 combines with J gene TRBJ1-2; D is unresolved. This CDR3 spans 14 amino acids. CDR1 is SGHTA, CDR2 FQGTGA, per germline. The ends were cut back, 5 bases at V and 2 bases at J, with 12 bases in the middle. CDR3 in DNA: TGTGCCAGCAGCCCCGCGGCGGCGAACTATGGCTACACCTTC. This gives the protein CASSPAAANYGYTF.

The chain carries TRBV19 and TRBJ1-1, with TRBD1 as a possible D gene (5 bases). This CDR3 has 15 residues. Trimming removed 0 bases at V and 3 bases at J, with 11 bases between. Germline V CDR1 and CDR2: LNHDA, SQIVND (reference sequence). CDR3 amino acids: CASSIEGLKDTEAFF. The CDR3, as DNA: TGTGCCAGTAGTATAGAGGGACTGAAGGACACTGAAGCTTTCTTT. The full variable domain, in which reference TRBV19 and TRBJ1-1 provide the parts outside the CDR3, is DGGITQSPKYLFRKEGQNVTLSCEQNLNHDAMYWYRQDPGQGLRLIYYSQIVNDFQKGDIAEGYSVSREKKESFPLTVTSAQKNPTAFYLCASSIEGLKDTEAFFGQGTRLTVV.

This chain joins TRBV2 and TRBJ1-1; D gene unclear. The germline V gene has CDR1 SNHLY and CDR2 FYNNEI. The CDR3 is 14 residues long. The V and J ends lost 6 bases and 3 bases respectively, with 14 bases between them. CDR3 protein: CASSFRGSDTEAFF. Here the CDR3 DNA reads TGTGCCAGCAGCTTCCGGGGAAGTGACACTGAAGCTTTCTTT.

CDR3 sequence reads: CASSLIGDRVGEQYF. The DNA of the CDR3 is TGTGCCAGCAGTTTGATCGGGGACAGGGTCGGCGAGCAGTACTTC. V gene TRBV28 combines with J gene TRBJ2-7; TRBD1 agrees at 9 bases. The V gene end was trimmed by 3 bases and the J gene end by 6 bases; junction bases not matched to a gene: 9. The CDR3 is 15 amino acids. The germline gives CDR1 MDHEN, CDR2 SYDVKM.

This clone was observed a single time. This rearrangement joins TRBV7-2 to TRBJ1-1, with D unclear. The ends were cut back, 5 bases at V and 8 bases at J, with 12 bases in the middle. This CDR3 has 12 amino acids. Germline V gene lookup returns CDR1 SGHTA and CDR2 FQGNSA. CDR3 sequence (DNA): TGTGCCAGCAGCCTACGACTGCAGGAAGCTTTCTTT. Protein sequence: CASSLRLQEAFF.

The chain joins TRBV19 to TRBJ1-2; D gene ambiguous. With 6 bases removed from V and 5 bases from J, the gap between germline ends came to 16 bases. This CDR3 region has 14 residues. Germline values: CDR1 LNHDA, CDR2 SQIVND (reference sequence). CDR3 DNA sequence: TGTGCCAGTAGCAAAGGGCGTGAGGGATATGGCTACACCTTC. Amino acid sequence: CASSKGREGYGYTF.